The 25 T cell receptor beta chains below were found in one sample sequenced in a study of cytomegalovirus exposure and HLA in healthy donors. Use of 60 Vbeta and 13 Jbeta primers characterized the PCR. Using immunoSEQ multiplex PCR, the repertoire was profiled, and TCRdb retains in-frame clones only, with some absent. Among about 130,000 clones listed, about 74% were seen once. Specimen: PBMCs. The source is a woman between 50 and 59 years old in good health and CMV-seropositive.

The V and J genes are TRBV7-2 and TRBJ1-5; 8 bases are a match to TRBD1. V was pared by 4 bases and J by 2 bases, with 4 bases of the junction left unmatched. The germline V gene has CDR1 SGHTA and CDR2 FQGNSA. The CDR3 is 15 amino acids. The CDR3 DNA reads as TGTGCCAGCAGCTCAGGGGGCGTCGGCAATCAGCCCCAGCATTTT. Translating gives CASSSGGVGNQPQHF.

The rearrangement uses TRBV29-1 and TRBJ1-2; D is unclear. The CDR3 runs to 12 residues. Trimming shortened V by 6 bases and J by 4 bases, and 12 bases separated the two germline ends. Per the germline V gene, CDR1 is SQVTM and CDR2 is ANQGSEA. The CDR3 DNA reads as TGCAGCGTAGAGAACCGGGGCTATGGCTACACCTTC. Encoded protein: CSVENRGYGYTF.

The V and J genes are TRBV7-6 and TRBJ1-2; unclear D gene. This CDR3 region has 15 residues. Trimming took off 2 bases at V and 2 bases at J, with 12 bases between the two ends. Germline assignment: CDR1 SGHVS and CDR2 FNYEAQ. CDR3 in amino acids: CASSLSGFPNYGYTF. CDR3 in DNA: TGTGCCAGCAGCTTAAGCGGGTTCCCCAACTATGGCTACACCTTC. The whole variable domain, filled in from reference TRBV7-6 and TRBJ1-2, reads GAGVSQSPRYKVTKRGQDVALRCDPISGHVSLYWYRQALGQGPEFLTYFNYEAQQDKSGLPNDRFSAERPEGSISTLTIQRTEQRDSAMYRCASSLSGFPNYGYTFGSGTRLTVV.

The chain is built from TRBV7-2 and TRBJ2-4; 8 bases match TRBD1. Trimming at V came to 5 bases and at J to 0 bases, leaving 6 bases not matched to a gene. Germline lookup yields CDR1 SGHTA and CDR2 FQGNSA. The CDR3 extends over 16 amino acids. This chain's CDR3 is CASSPRTGKAKNIQYF. The CDR3, as DNA: TGTGCCAGCAGCCCGAGGACAGGGAAAGCCAAAAACATTCAGTACTTC. Full variable domain (remainder filled in from reference TRBV7-2 and TRBJ2-4): GAGVSQSPSNKVTEKGKDVELRCDPISGHTALYWYRQSLGQGLEFLIYFQGNSAPDKSGLPSDRFSAERTGGSVSTLTIQRTQQEDSAVYLCASSPRTGKAKNIQYFGAGTRLSVL.

CDR3 DNA sequence: TGTGCCTGGAATAGACAGGGAGTCTATGGCTACACCTTC. Encoded protein: CAWNRQGVYGYTF. This chain connects TRBV30 to TRBJ1-2; 7 bases fit TRBD1. The junction had 6 bases not matched to a gene; V was cut back by 4 bases and J by 4 bases. The length of the CDR3 is 13 residues. Per germline, CDR1 GTSNPN and CDR2 SVGIG (reference sequence).

This rearrangement joins TRBV18 to TRBJ1-2; 9 positions match TRBD1. The CDR3 has 15 amino acids. Losses at the gene ends were 2 bases for V and 6 bases for J; bases not matched to a gene: 7. Per germline, CDR1 KGHSH and CDR2 LQKENI. This CDR3 reads CASSPITGGEDGYTF. The CDR3 DNA follows: TGTGCCAGCTCACCAATTACAGGGGGCGAAGATGGCTACACCTTC. The full variable domain, rest sourced from reference TRBV18 and TRBJ1-2, is NAGVMQNPRHLVRRRGQEARLRCSPMKGHSHVYWYRQLPEEGLKFMVYLQKENIIDESGMPKERFSAEFPKEGPSILRIQQVVRGDSAAYFCASSPITGGEDGYTFGSGTRLTVV.

This chain joins TRBV6-5 and TRBJ1-6; the D is unclear. This CDR3 comprises 13 residues. Germline CDR1 reads MNHEY; CDR2 reads SVGAGI. The ends were cut back, 6 bases at V and 7 bases at J, with 10 bases in the middle. The CDR3 here is CASRRAENSPLHF. CDR3 nucleotides: TGTGCCAGCAGGAGGGCGGAAAATTCACCCCTCCACTTT.

This clone occurred a few times. The chain has TRBV9 and TRBJ1-3; maybe TRBD1 (6 bases). This CDR3 contains 15 residues. Trimming left V 0 bases short and J 0 bases short, with 7 bases between. Germline-derived CDR1 and CDR2 are SGDLS and YYNGEE. CDR3 bases: TGTGCCAGCAGCGTAGAAGGGGGCTCTGGAAACACCATATATTTT. It is translated as CASSVEGGSGNTIYF.

V usage is TRBV7-9 and J usage is TRBJ1-4; 7 bases agree with TRBD1. Germline assignment: CDR1 SEHNR and CDR2 FQNEAQ (reference sequence). Trimming removed 5 bases from V and 4 bases from J; junction bases left unmatched: 1. The CDR3 consists of 13 residues. This chain's CDR3 is CASSRDSNEKLFF. The CDR3 DNA reads as TGTGCCAGCAGCCGGGACAGTAATGAAAAACTGTTTTTT.

The chain links TRBV6-1 to TRBJ2-5, with D perhaps TRBD1 (7 bases). V was pared by 5 bases and J by 4 bases, with 8 bases between. Germline V lookup: CDR1 MNHNS, CDR2 SASEGT. The CDR3 loop spans 12 amino acids. CDR3 bases: TGTGCCAGCAGTCAGGGGGGAGAGACCCAGTACTTC. It encodes CASSQGGETQYF.

Details on this clone: One junction end does not reproduce the germline sequence, and a read error may be involved. The genes are TRBV2 and TRBJ2-3; possible D gene TRBD1, 5 bases. Germline V gene data show CDR1 as SNHLY and CDR2 as FYNNEI. The CDR3 spans 14 residues. CDR3 nucleotide sequence: TGTGCCAGCAGTGAACTCGGGTGGACAACTCGCGGCGCTTTT. Encoded protein: CASSELGWTTRGAF.

This clone was counted a few times. The chain employs TRBV29-1 and TRBJ2-3; D unresolved. Germline V gene sequence: CDR1 SQVTM, CDR2 ANQGSEA. V was shortened by 4 bases and J by 4 bases, with 6 bases between the two germline ends. The CDR3 length is 11 residues. The CDR3 coding sequence is TGCAGCGTTGCCCCGGCAGATACGCAGTATTTT. As protein: CSVAPADTQYF.

The genes are TRBV7-2 and TRBJ2-7; 8 bases match TRBD1. The germline gives CDR1 SGHTA, CDR2 FQGNSA. The J segment lost 4 bases and the V segment lost 6 bases, leaving 8 bases of the junction unmatched. The CDR3 length is 14 residues. The CDR3 here is CASRETQGGYEQYF. CDR3 nucleotides: TGTGCCAGCAGAGAGACACAGGGGGGTTACGAGCAGTACTTC.

The chain uses TRBV27 and TRBJ2-7; 9 positions agree with TRBD2. CDR3 length: 15 amino acids. V was pared by 6 bases and J by 4 bases, with 10 bases of the junction left unmatched. Germline V lookup: CDR1 MNHEY, CDR2 SMNVEV (reference sequence). CDR3 in amino acids: CASRSLAGAEYEQYF. The CDR3 DNA reads as TGTGCCAGCAGGAGTTTAGCGGGGGCGGAGTACGAGCAGTACTTC.

In this sample, this clone turned up a few times. The rearrangement links TRBV7-6 to TRBJ2-5, with D tentatively TRBD2 (6 bases). The CDR3 runs 16 residues. CDR1 is SGHVS, CDR2 FNYEAQ, per germline. Trimming left V 5 bases short and J 6 bases short, with 22 bases between. The CDR3 region is CASSRLEGRSLQTQYF. The DNA for the CDR3 is TGTGCCAGCAGCCGTTTAGAAGGGAGGAGTTTGCAGACCCAGTACTTC.

The gene calls are TRBV5-1 and TRBJ1-4, with D maybe TRBD1 (5 bases). The CDR3 covers 17 residues. Trimming took off 3 bases at V and 4 bases at J, with 19 bases between the two ends. In germline, CDR1 is SGHRS, CDR2 YFSETQ. CDR3 nucleotides: TGCGCCAGCAGCTCAGGACATTCCAGGGTCGTTAATGAAAAACTGTTTTTT. It translates to CASSSGHSRVVNEKLFF. The full variable domain, with the rest looked up from reference TRBV5-1 and TRBJ1-4, is KAGVTQTPRYLIKTRGQQVTLSCSPISGHRSVSWYQQTPGQGLQFLFEYFSETQRNKGNFPGRFSGRQFSNSRSEMNVSTLELGDSALYLCASSSGHSRVVNEKLFFGSGTQLSVL.

The chain joins TRBV6-5 to TRBJ1-3; D not certain. Trimming took off 6 bases at V and 7 bases at J, with 16 bases between the two ends. Germline loops: CDR1 MNHEY, CDR2 SVGAGI. This CDR3 region has 14 residues. This CDR3 reads CASRERGLGNTIYF. CDR3 coding DNA: TGTGCCAGCAGGGAGCGAGGGTTAGGTAACACCATATATTTT.

The rearrangement joins TRBV5-1 to TRBJ1-2; 7 bases align to TRBD1. The CDR3 consists of 13 residues. The germline V gene has CDR1 SGHRS and CDR2 YFSETQ. With V trimmed by 2 bases and J by 8 bases, 6 bases remained unmatched. The CDR3 sequence is CASSLGGGAGYTF. CDR3 DNA: TGCGCCAGCAGCTTAGGAGGGGGCGCGGGCTACACCTTC.

This clone appeared once. The gene calls are TRBV30 and TRBJ1-2; TRBD1 aligns across 9 bases. V lost 1 base and J lost 8; bases outside the gene matches: 5. The CDR3 runs to 13 residues. Germline V CDR1 and CDR2: GTSNPN, SVGIG (reference sequence). The CDR3 DNA reads TGTGCCTGGAGTGGGGACAGGGTTAGCGGCTACACCTTC. Translation gives CAWSGDRVSGYTF. Filled out from reference TRBV30 and TRBJ1-2, the complete variable domain reads SQTIHQWPATLVQPVGSPLSLECTVEGTSNPNLYWYRQAAGRGLQLLFYSVGIGQISSEVPQNLSASRPQDRQFILSSKKLLLSDSGFYLCAWSGDRVSGYTFGSGTRLTVV.

The chain recombines TRBV4-1 with TRBJ2-3; perhaps TRBD2 as D (6 bases). Germline values: CDR1 MGHRA, CDR2 YSYEKL. V was pared by 0 bases and J by 6 bases, with 16 bases between. This CDR3 has 16 residues. CDR3 residues: CASSQDPPGGGDTQYF. As DNA, the CDR3 is TGCGCCAGCAGCCAAGACCCGCCGGGTGGGGGGGATACGCAGTATTTT.

The chain links TRBV10-3 to TRBJ2-3, with 8 bases that match TRBD1. Germline CDR1 and CDR2: ENHRY and SYGVKD. The CDR3 runs 14 residues. J lost 5 bases, V lost 6 bases, and 7 bases had no gene match. CDR3 bases: TGTGCCATCAGACCGGACAGGGCGGGAGATACGCAGTATTTT. Encoded protein: CAIRPDRAGDTQYF.

This chain links TRBV13 with TRBJ1-2, with TRBD1 as a possible D gene (5 bases). Germline V lookup: CDR1 PRHDT, CDR2 FYEKMQ (reference sequence). This CDR3 has 17 amino acids. V lost 1 base and J lost 2, with 17 bases in between. CDR3 bases: TGTGCCAGCAGCTTAGTTCCCCAGGGATCTGCCAACTATGGCTACACCTTC. Translation: CASSLVPQGSANYGYTF.

V and J are TRBV6-5 and TRBJ2-7; 7 bases are shared with TRBD1. The CDR3 is 14 amino acids. J was trimmed by 0 bases and V by 5 bases; bases with no gene match: 4. The germline gives CDR1 MNHEY, CDR2 SVGAGI. CDR3 nucleotide sequence: TGTGCCAGCAGTACGGGACAGTCCTCCTACGAGCAGTACTTC. Translating it yields CASSTGQSSYEQYF.

The chain combines TRBV18 with TRBJ2-2, with a possible D match to TRBD1 (6 bases). V shed 6 bases and J shed 4 bases, with 12 bases lying between them. Germline assignment: CDR1 KGHSH and CDR2 LQKENI. The CDR3 has 14 residues. CDR3 sequence (DNA): TGTGCCAGCTCGCTCGACAGGCGCACCGGGGAGCTGTTTTTT. This encodes CASSLDRRTGELFF.

In its sample, this clone was seen once. The chain links TRBV6-1 to TRBJ2-2; D is uncertain. CDR1 and CDR2 from the germline V gene are MNHNS and SASEGT. V was cut by 10 bases and J by 1 base, with 10 bases left in between. The CDR3 has 13 amino acids. The CDR3 DNA follows: TGTGCCATTCGACCAGGGAACACCGGGGAGCTGTTTTTT. Its protein product is CAIRPGNTGELFF.